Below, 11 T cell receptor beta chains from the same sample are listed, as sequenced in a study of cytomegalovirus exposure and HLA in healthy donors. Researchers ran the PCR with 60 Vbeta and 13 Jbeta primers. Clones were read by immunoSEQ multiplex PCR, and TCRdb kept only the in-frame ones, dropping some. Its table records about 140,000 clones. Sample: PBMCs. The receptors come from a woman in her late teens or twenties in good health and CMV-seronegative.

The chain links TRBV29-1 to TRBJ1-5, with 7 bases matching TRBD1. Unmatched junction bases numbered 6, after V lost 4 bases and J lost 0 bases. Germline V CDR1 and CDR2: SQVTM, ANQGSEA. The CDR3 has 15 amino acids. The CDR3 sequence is CSVAATGNSNQPQHF. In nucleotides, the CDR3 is TGCAGCGTTGCCGCGACAGGGAATAGCAATCAGCCCCAGCATTTT.

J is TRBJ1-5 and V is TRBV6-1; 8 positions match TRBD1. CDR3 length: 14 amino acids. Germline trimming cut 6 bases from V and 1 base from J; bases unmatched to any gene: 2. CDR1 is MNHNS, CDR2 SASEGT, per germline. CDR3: CASSRDRSNQPQHF. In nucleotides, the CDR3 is TGTGCCAGCAGCCGGGACAGGAGCAATCAGCCCCAGCATTTT.

The CDR3 loop reads CASNSPRESGVNTEAFF. CDR3 sequence (DNA): TGTGCCAGCAACTCGCCCCGGGAATCAGGGGTCAACACTGAAGCTTTCTTT. This chain connects TRBV7-9 to TRBJ1-1; D is possibly TRBD1 (6 bases). Germline CDR1 and CDR2: SEHNR and FQNEAQ (reference sequence). The V gene lost 7 bases and the J gene lost 2 bases, with 23 bases spanning the gap. CDR3 size: 17 residues. The entire variable domain, with the rest obtained from reference TRBV7-9 and TRBJ1-1, is as follows: DTGVSQNPRHKITKRGQNVTFRCDPISEHNRLYWYRQTLGQGPEFLTYFQNEAQLEKSRLLSDRFSAERPKGSFSTLEIQRTEQGDSAMYLCASNSPRESGVNTEAFFGQGTRLTVV.

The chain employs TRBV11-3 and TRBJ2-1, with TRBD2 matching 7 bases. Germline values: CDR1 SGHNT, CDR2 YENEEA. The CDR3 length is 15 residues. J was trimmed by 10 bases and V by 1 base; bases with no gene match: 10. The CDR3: CASSLGLAESPEQFF. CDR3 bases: TGTGCCAGCAGCTTAGGCCTAGCGGAGTCCCCCGAGCAGTTCTTC.

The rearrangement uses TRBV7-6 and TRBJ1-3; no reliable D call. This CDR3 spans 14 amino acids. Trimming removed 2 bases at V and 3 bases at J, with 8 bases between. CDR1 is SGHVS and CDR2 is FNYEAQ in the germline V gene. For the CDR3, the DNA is TGTGCCAGCAGCTTAAACGGGGATGGAAACACCATATATTTT. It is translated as CASSLNGDGNTIYF. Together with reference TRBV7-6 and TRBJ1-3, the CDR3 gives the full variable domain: GAGVSQSPRYKVTKRGQDVALRCDPISGHVSLYWYRQALGQGPEFLTYFNYEAQQDKSGLPNDRFSAERPEGSISTLTIQRTEQRDSAMYRCASSLNGDGNTIYFGEGSWLTVV.

The CDR3 DNA reads TGCGCCAGCAGCGTAGGGGAACTAGCGGGAGGGTACAATGAGCAGTTCTTC. Its translation: CASSVGELAGGYNEQFF. The rearrangement uses TRBV5-1 and TRBJ2-1, with 13 positions matching TRBD2. Unmatched junction bases numbered 8, after V lost 4 bases and J lost 4 bases. Germline V gene lookup returns CDR1 SGHRS and CDR2 YFSETQ. The CDR3 is 17 residues long. Full variable domain (remainder filled in from reference TRBV5-1 and TRBJ2-1): KAGVTQTPRYLIKTRGQQVTLSCSPISGHRSVSWYQQTPGQGLQFLFEYFSETQRNKGNFPGRFSGRQFSNSRSEMNVSTLELGDSALYLCASSVGELAGGYNEQFFGPGTRLTVL.

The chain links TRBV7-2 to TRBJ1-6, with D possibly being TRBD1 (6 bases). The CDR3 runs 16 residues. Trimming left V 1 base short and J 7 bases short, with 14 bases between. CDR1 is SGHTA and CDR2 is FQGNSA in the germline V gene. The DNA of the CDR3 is TGTGCCAGCAGCTTAGGCGGCGGGAGGGGGAATTCACCCCTCCACTTT. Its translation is CASSLGGGRGNSPLHF.

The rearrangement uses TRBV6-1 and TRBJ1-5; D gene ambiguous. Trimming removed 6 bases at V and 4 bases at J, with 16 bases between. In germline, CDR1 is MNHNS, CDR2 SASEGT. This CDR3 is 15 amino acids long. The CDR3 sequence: CASRSLGGANQPQHF. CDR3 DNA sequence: TGTGCCAGCAGAAGCCTAGGAGGTGCTAATCAGCCCCAGCATTTT.

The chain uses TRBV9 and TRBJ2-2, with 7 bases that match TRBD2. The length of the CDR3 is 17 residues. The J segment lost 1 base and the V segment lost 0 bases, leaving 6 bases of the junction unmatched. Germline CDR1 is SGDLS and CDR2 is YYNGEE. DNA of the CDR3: TGTGCCAGCAGCGTAGACCTAGCGGTCAAGAACACCGGGGAGCTGTTTTTT. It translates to CASSVDLAVKNTGELFF.

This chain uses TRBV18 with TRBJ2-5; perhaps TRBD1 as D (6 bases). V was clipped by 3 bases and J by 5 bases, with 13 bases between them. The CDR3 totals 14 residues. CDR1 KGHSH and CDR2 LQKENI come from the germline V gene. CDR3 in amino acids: CASSPGDIRETQYF. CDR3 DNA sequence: TGTGCCAGCTCACCTGGGGACATCAGGGAGACCCAGTACTTC.

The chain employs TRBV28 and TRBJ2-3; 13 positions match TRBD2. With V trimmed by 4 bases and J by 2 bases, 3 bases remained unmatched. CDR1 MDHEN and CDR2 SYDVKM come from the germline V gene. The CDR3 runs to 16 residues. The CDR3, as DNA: TGTGCCAGCAGTTCGGGGACTAGCGGGGACACAGATACGCAGTATTTT. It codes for CASSSGTSGDTDTQYF.